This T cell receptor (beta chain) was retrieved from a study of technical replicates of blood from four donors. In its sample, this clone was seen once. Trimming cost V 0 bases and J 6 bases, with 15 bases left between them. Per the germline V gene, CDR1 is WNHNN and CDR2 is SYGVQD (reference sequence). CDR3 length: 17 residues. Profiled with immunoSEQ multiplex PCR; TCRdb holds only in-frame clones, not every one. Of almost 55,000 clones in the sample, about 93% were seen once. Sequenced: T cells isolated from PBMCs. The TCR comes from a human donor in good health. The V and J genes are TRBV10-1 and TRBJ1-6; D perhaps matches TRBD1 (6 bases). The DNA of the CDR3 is TGCGCCAGCAGTGAGTCGGGTACGACAGGCAGTAATTCACCCCTCCACTTT. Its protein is CASSESGTTGSNSPLHF.